Sequencing of this T cell receptor beta chain was carried out in a study of shared clonotypes between healthy human individuals. Study-wide points: Relative to clonotypes present in all four donors, those not shared had lower generation probabilities.

In the naive CD8 group, cells lacked CD45RO and were positively selected for CCR7, so terminally differentiated effector memory CD45RA+ cells were left out. This clone was seen once. Its antigen is currently unknown. Trimming removed 2 bases from V and 1 base from J, with 15 bases in between. The CDR3 is made up of 16 amino acids. CDR1 and CDR2 from the germline V gene are MNHNY and SVGAGI (reference sequence). Measured with immunoSEQ multiplex PCR; TCRdb has only the in-frame clones, and not every one. The sample has around 2.1 million clones, about 92% seen once. Sequencing used naive CD8+ T cells from PBMCs. The V gene is TRBV6-6, the J gene TRBJ2-7; D tentatively fits TRBD1 or TRBD2 (5 bases each). The clonotype was recovered from a man aged 18 to 29 in good health. Some clones in this sample may be carry-over from other donors' samples. The CDR3 is CASSYPSGTASYEQYF. DNA for the CDR3: TGTGCCAGCAGTTACCCCTCCGGGACCGCTTCCTACGAGCAGTACTTC.